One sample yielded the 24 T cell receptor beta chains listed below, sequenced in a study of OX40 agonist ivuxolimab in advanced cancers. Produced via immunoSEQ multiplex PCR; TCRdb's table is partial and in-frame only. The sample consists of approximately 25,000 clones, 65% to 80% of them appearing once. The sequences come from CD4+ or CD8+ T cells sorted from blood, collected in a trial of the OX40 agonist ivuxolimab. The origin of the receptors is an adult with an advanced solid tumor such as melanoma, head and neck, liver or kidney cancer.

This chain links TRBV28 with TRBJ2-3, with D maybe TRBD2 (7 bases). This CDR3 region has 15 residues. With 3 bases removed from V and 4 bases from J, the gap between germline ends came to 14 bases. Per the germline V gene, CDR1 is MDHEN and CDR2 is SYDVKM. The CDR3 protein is CASSFSVGGADTQYF. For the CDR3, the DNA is TGTGCCAGCAGTTTCTCGGTAGGGGGGGCAGATACGCAGTATTTT.

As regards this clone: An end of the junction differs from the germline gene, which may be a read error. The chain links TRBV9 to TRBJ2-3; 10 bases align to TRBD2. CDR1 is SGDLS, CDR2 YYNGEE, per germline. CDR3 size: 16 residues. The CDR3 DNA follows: TGTGCCAGCAACGTAGACATAGCGGGGGGCTCAGATACGCAGTATTTT. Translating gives CASNVDIAGGSDTQYF.

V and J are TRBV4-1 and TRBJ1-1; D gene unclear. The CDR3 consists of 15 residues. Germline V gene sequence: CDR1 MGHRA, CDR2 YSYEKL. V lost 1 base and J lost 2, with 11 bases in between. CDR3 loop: CASSQGGSRNTEAFF. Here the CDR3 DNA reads TGCGCCAGCAGCCAAGGAGGGTCCAGAAACACTGAAGCTTTCTTT.

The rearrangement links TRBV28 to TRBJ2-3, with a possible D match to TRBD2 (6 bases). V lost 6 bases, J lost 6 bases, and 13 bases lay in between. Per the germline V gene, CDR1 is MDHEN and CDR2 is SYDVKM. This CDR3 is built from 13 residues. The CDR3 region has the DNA TGTGCCAGCAGACTCCAGGGAGGCGATACGCAGTATTTT. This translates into CASRLQGGDTQYF.

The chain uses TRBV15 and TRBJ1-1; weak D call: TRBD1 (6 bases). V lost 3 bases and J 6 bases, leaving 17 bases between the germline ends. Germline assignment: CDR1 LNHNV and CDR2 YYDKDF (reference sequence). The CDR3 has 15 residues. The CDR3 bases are TGTGCCACCAGCAGCCAGGGGTTTAGGAGAGCTGAAGCTTTCTTT. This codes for CATSSQGFRRAEAFF.

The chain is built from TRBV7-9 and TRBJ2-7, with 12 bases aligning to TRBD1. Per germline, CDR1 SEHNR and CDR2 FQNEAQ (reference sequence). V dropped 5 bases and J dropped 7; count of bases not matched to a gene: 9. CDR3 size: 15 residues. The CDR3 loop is CASSPGRDRGREQYF. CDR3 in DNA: TGTGCCAGCAGCCCGGGCCGGGACAGGGGGCGGGAGCAGTACTTC. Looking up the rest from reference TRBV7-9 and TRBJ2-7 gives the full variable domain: DTGVSQNPRHKITKRGQNVTFRCDPISEHNRLYWYRQTLGQGPEFLTYFQNEAQLEKSRLLSDRFSAERPKGSFSTLEIQRTEQGDSAMYLCASSPGRDRGREQYFGPGTRLTVT.

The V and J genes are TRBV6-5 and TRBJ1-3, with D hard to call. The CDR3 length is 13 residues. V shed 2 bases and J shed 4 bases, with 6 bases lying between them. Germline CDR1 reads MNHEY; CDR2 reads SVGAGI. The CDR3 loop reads CASSYNLGNTIYF. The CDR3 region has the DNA TGTGCCAGCAGTTACAATCTCGGAAACACCATATATTTT.

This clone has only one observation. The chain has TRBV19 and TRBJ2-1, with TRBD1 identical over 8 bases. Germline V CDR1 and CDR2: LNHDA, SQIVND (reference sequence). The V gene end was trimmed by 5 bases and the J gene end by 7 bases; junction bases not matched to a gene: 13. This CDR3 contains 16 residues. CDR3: CASSSLWTGFRNEQFF. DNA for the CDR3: TGTGCCAGTAGTTCTCTCTGGACAGGGTTTAGAAATGAGCAGTTCTTC. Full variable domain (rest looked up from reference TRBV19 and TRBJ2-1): DGGITQSPKYLFRKEGQNVTLSCEQNLNHDAMYWYRQDPGQGLRLIYYSQIVNDFQKGDIAEGYSVSREKKESFPLTVTSAQKNPTAFYLCASSSLWTGFRNEQFFGPGTRLTVL.

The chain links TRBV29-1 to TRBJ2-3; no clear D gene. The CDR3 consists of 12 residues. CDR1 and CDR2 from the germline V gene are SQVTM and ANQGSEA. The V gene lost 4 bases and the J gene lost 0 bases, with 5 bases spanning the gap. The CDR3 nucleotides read TGCAGCGTTGGCGCCAGCACAGATACGCAGTATTTT. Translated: CSVGASTDTQYF.

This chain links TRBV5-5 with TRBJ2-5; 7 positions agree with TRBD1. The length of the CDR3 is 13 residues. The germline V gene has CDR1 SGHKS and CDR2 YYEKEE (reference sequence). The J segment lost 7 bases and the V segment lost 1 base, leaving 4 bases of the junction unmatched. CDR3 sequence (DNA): TGTGCCAGCAGCTTGTTGACAGGGCGGACCCAGTACTTC. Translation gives CASSLLTGRTQYF. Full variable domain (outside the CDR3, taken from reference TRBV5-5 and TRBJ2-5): DAGVTQSPTHLIKTRGQQVTLRCSPISGHKSVSWYQQVLGQGPQFIFQYYEKEERGRGNFPDRFSARQFPNYSSELNVNALLLGDSALYLCASSLLTGRTQYFGPGTRLLVL.

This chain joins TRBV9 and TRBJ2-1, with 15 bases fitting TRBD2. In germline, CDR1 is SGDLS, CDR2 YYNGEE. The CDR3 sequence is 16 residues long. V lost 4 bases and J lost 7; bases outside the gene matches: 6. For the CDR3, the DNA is TGTGCCAGCAGCTCCCACGGACTAGCGGGGGGGAATGAGCAGTTCTTC. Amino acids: CASSSHGLAGGNEQFF.

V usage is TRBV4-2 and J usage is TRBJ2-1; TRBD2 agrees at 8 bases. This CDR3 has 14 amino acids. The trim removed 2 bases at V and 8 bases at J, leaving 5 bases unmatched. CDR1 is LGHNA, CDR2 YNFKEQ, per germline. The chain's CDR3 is CASSQRTAGDEQFF. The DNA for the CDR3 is TGTGCCAGCAGCCAAAGGACAGCGGGGGATGAGCAGTTCTTC.

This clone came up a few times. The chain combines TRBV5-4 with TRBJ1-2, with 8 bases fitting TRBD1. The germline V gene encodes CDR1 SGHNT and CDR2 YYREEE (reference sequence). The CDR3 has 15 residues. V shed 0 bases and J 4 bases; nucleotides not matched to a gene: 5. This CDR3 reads CASSLGAGGGYGYTF. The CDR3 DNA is TGTGCCAGCAGCTTGGGGGCAGGGGGCGGCTATGGCTACACCTTC.

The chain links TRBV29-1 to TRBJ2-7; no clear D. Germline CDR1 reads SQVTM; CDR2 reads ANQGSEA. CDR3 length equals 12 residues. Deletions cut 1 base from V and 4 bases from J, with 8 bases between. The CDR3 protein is CSVEVAGYEQYF. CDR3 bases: TGCAGCGTTGAAGTGGCAGGTTACGAGCAGTACTTC.

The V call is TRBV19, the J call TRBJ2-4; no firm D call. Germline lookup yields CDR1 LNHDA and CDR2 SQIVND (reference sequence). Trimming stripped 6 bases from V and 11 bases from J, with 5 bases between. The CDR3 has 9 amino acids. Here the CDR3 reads CASSKVQYF. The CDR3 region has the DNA TGTGCCAGTAGCAAGGTTCAGTACTTC.

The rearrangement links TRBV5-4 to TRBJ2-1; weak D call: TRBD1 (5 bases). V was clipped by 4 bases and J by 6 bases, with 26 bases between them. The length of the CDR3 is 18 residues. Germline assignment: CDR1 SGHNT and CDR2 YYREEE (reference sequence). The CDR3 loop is CASSPPAPSREDRNEQFF. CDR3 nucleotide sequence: TGTGCCAGCAGCCCCCCCGCCCCCAGCAGGGAAGACCGCAATGAGCAGTTCTTC.

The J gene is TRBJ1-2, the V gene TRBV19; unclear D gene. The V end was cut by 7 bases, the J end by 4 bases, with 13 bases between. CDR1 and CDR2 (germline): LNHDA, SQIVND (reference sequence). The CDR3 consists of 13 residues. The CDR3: CASKSGQIYGYTF. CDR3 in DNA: TGTGCCAGTAAAAGTGGGCAGATCTATGGCTACACCTTC.

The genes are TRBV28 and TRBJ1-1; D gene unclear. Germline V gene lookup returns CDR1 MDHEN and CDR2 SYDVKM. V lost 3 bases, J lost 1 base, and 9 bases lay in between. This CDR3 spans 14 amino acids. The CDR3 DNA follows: TGTGCCAGCAGTTTTCTTCGACAGAACACTGAAGCTTTCTTT. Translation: CASSFLRQNTEAFF. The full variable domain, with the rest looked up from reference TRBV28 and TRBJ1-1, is DVKVTQSSRYLVKRTGEKVFLECVQDMDHENMFWYRQDPGLGLRLIYFSYDVKMKEKGDIPEGYSVSREKKERFSLILESASTNQTSMYLCASSFLRQNTEAFFGQGTRLTVV.

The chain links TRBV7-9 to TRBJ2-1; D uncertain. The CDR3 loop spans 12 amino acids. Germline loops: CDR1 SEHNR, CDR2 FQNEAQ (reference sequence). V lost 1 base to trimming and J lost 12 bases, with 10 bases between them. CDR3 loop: CASSLVGSGQFF. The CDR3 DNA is TGTGCCAGCAGCTTAGTTGGGTCTGGGCAGTTCTTC.

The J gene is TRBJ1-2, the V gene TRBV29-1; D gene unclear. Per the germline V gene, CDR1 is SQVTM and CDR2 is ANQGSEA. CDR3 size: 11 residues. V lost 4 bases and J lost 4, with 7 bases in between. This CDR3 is CSVAVFYGYTF. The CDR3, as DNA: TGCAGCGTTGCTGTTTTCTATGGCTACACCTTC. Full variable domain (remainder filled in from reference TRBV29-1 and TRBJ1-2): SAVISQKPSRDICQRGTSLTIQCQVDSQVTMMFWYRQQPGQSLTLIATANQGSEATYESGFVIDKFPISRPNLTFSTLTVSNMSPEDSSIYLCSVAVFYGYTFGSGTRLTVV.

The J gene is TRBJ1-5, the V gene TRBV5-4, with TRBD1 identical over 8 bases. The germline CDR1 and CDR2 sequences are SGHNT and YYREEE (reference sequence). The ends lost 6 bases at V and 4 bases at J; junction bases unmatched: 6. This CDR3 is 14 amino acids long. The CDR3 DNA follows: TGTGCCAGCACCAGGACAGGGAGGAATCAGCCCCAGCATTTT. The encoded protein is CASTRTGRNQPQHF.

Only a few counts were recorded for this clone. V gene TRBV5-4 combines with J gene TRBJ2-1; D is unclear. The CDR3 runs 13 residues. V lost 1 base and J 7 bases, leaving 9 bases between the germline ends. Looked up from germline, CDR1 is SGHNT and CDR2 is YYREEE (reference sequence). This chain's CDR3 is CASSLWGRNEQFF. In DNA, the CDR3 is TGTGCCAGCAGCTTGTGGGGTCGAAATGAGCAGTTCTTC.

CDR3 sequence (DNA): TGTGCCAGTAGTCGCCAACAGGGCCTTGAAGCTTTCTTT. It is translated as CASSRQQGLEAFF. V and J are TRBV19 and TRBJ1-1; D may be TRBD1 (6 bases). V was cut by 5 bases and J by 7 bases, with 14 bases left in between. CDR1 and CDR2 (germline): LNHDA, SQIVND (reference sequence). The CDR3 has 13 amino acids.

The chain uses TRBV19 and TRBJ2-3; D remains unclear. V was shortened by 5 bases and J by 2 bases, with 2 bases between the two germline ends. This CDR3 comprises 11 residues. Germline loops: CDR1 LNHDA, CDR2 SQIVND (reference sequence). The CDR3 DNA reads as TGTGCCAGTAGTTTCACAGATACGCAGTATTTT. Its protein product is CASSFTDTQYF. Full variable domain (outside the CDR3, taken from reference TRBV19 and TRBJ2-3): DGGITQSPKYLFRKEGQNVTLSCEQNLNHDAMYWYRQDPGQGLRLIYYSQIVNDFQKGDIAEGYSVSREKKESFPLTVTSAQKNPTAFYLCASSFTDTQYFGPGTRLTVL.